Following are 23 T cell receptor beta chains from one sample sequenced in a study of T cell repertoires in cytomegalovirus infection. TCRdb ran MiXCR on the reads and lists one entry per CDR3 protein. Seen here are roughly 990,000 distinct CDR3 sequences, around 30% observed once, and the top ten hold roughly an eighth. Their target antigens are unknown. Sequences were derived from cultured CD8+ T cells from PBMCs, sampled from culture after CMV antigen stimulation. All receptors come from a human donor in good health (CMV status not recorded). Some clones in this sample may be carry-over from other donors' samples.

This chain connects TRBV5-4 to TRBJ2-7; D remains ambiguous. The CDR3 is 15 amino acids. Per germline, CDR1 SGHNT and CDR2 YYREEE (reference sequence). Deletions cut 4 bases from V and 3 bases from J, with 17 bases between. DNA of the CDR3: TGTGCCAGCAGCCCTTCATTAGACCCCCGCTACGAGCAGTACTTC. This translates into CASSPSLDPRYEQYF.

The chain carries TRBV27 and TRBJ2-2, with 8 bases lining up with TRBD2. The CDR3 extends over 15 amino acids. CDR1 is MNHEY, CDR2 SMNVEV, per germline (reference sequence). Trimming cost V 7 bases and J 5 bases; bases outside gene matches: 9. In DNA form, the CDR3 reads TGTGCCAGCACCCTCCGGGGGGGCCGTACCGGGGAGCTGTTTTTT. This sequence encodes CASTLRGGRTGELFF.

J is TRBJ2-7 and V is TRBV7-8, with D unclear. Per the germline V gene, CDR1 is SGHVS and CDR2 is FQNEAQ. This CDR3 is 13 amino acids long. V gave up 3 bases and J gave up 4 bases, with 10 bases separating them. The CDR3 is CASSFSGPYEQYV. DNA of the CDR3: TGTGCCAGCAGCTTTTCGGGCCCTTACGAGCAGTACGTC.

This clonotype has only one observation. The chain links TRBV5-6 to TRBJ2-6; D may be TRBD1 (5 bases). Trimming took off 2 bases at V and 2 bases at J, with 14 bases between the two ends. Germline CDR1 SGHDT, CDR2 YYEEEE. CDR3 length: 17 residues. CDR3 sequence reads: CASSFLGPEPGANVLTF. The CDR3 nucleotides are TGTGCCAGCAGCTTTCTGGGGCCGGAACCTGGGGCCAACGTCCTGACTTTC.

This clonotype was detected once. V gene TRBV14 combines with J gene TRBJ2-5; 9 bases map to TRBD2. The germline V gene encodes CDR1 SGHDN and CDR2 FVKESK. The CDR3 totals 18 residues. The V segment lost 1 base and the J segment 1 base; nucleotides outside the gene matches: 10. The CDR3 DNA is TGTGCCAGCAGCCAAGCGGTGGGGCTAGCGGGGACCCAAGAGACCCAGTACTTC. This sequence encodes CASSQAVGLAGTQETQYF.

V gene TRBV29-1 combines with J gene TRBJ2-1; 11 bases align to TRBD2. CDR3 length: 15 amino acids. The V segment lost 1 base and the J segment 3 bases; nucleotides outside the gene matches: 2. Germline V gene data show CDR1 as SQVTM and CDR2 as ANQGSEA. CDR3 region: CSVEGLAGSYNEQFF. The CDR3 DNA reads as TGCAGCGTTGAAGGACTAGCGGGGAGCTACAATGAGCAGTTCTTC.

This clonotype was found a few times. The V call is TRBV4-1, the J call TRBJ1-2; D remains ambiguous. V was pared by 4 bases and J by 6 bases, with 12 bases between. Per the germline V gene, CDR1 is MGHRA and CDR2 is YSYEKL. CDR3 length equals 13 residues. The CDR3 DNA is TGCGCCAGCAGCCGTAGGGATGGAGATGGCTACACCTTC. Encoded protein: CASSRRDGDGYTF.

The gene calls are TRBV2 and TRBJ1-2; D is uncertain. This CDR3 has 8 residues. V lost 10 bases to trimming and J lost 10 bases, with 7 bases between them. CDR1 is SNHLY and CDR2 is FYNNEI in the germline V gene. DNA of the CDR3: TGTGCCACCCTGGCCTACACCTTC. The encoded protein is CATLAYTF.

This chain links TRBV7-6 with TRBJ2-1; D not certain. With 5 bases removed from V and 7 bases from J, the gap between germline ends came to 21 bases. This CDR3 has 16 residues. Germline V gene lookup returns CDR1 SGHVS and CDR2 FNYEAQ. CDR3 nucleotides: TGTGCCAGCAGCCTCGTACAAGGCAATCAAGGGAATGAGCAGTTCTTC. Translation: CASSLVQGNQGNEQFF. The whole variable domain, filled in from reference TRBV7-6 and TRBJ2-1, reads GAGVSQSPRYKVTKRGQDVALRCDPISGHVSLYWYRQALGQGPEFLTYFNYEAQQDKSGLPNDRFSAERPEGSISTLTIQRTEQRDSAMYRCASSLVQGNQGNEQFFGPGTRLTVL.

This clonotype was counted once. This chain connects TRBV6-2 or TRBV6-3 to TRBJ1-1; weak D call: TRBD1 (6 bases). Trimming left V 2 bases short and J 7 bases short, with 17 bases between. Germline CDR1 MNHEY, CDR2 SVGEGT. The CDR3 contains 15 residues. The CDR3 is CASSYAILWTDEAFF. The DNA for the CDR3 is TGTGCCAGCAGTTACGCCATTTTATGGACAGATGAAGCTTTCTTT.

Note on this clonotype: A much larger clone is a single base away; this may be a read error. V and J are TRBV27 and TRBJ1-4; D not certain. There are 14 residues in the CDR3. CDR1 is MNHEY, CDR2 SMNVEV, per germline (reference sequence). CDR3 nucleotides: TGTGCCGGCAGTTTCTTACAGACCAATGAAAAACTGTTTTTT. Translation gives CAGSFLQTNEKLFF.

The V call is TRBV6-7, the J call TRBJ1-3; D call uncertain. TRBV6-7 has ORF status, its function being uncertain. This CDR3 has 15 residues. With 2 bases removed from V and 0 bases from J, the gap between germline ends came to 8 bases. CDR3 region: CASSYPRNSGNTIYF. DNA of the CDR3: TGTGCCAGCAGTTACCCCAGGAACTCTGGAAACACCATATATTTT.

The genes are TRBV12-5 and TRBJ1-1; a possible D gene is TRBD1 (5 bases). Trimming took 3 bases from V and 2 from J, leaving 13 bases between them. Germline CDR1 LGHNT, CDR2 FRNRAP. The CDR3 is 15 amino acids. In DNA, the CDR3 is TGTGCTAGTGGTTTCGCAGGGCGGCGTAACACTGAAGCTTTCTTT. Residues: CASGFAGRRNTEAFF. The full variable domain, completed using reference TRBV12-5 and TRBJ1-1, is DARVTQTPRHKVTEMGQEVTMRCQPILGHNTVFWYRQTMMQGLELLAYFRNRAPLDDSGMPKDRFSAEMPDATLATLKIQPSEPRDSAVYFCASGFAGRRNTEAFFGQGTRLTVV.

This clonotype has more than one count but fewer than ten. This chain joins TRBV6-1 and TRBJ2-7, with D maybe TRBD1 (6 bases). This CDR3 is built from 13 residues. V gave up 7 bases and J gave up 2 bases, with 12 bases separating them. Per germline, CDR1 MNHNS and CDR2 SASEGT. The CDR3 coding sequence is TGTGCCAGCACCTGGACAGTTGCCTACGAGCAGTACTTC. It codes for CASTWTVAYEQYF.

This clonotype was counted a few times. V usage is TRBV5-5 and J usage is TRBJ2-2; TRBD2 aligns across 12 bases. Germline lookup yields CDR1 SGHKS and CDR2 YYEKEE (reference sequence). The junction had 4 bases not matched to a gene; V was cut back by 3 bases and J by 4 bases. CDR3 length: 16 amino acids. The CDR3 DNA is TGTGCCAGCAGCTCACTAGCGGGGGGCCTCACCGGGGAGCTGTTTTTT. Translation gives CASSSLAGGLTGELFF.

This clonotype turned up a few times. The chain links TRBV12-3 or TRBV12-4 to TRBJ1-5, with 11 bases matching TRBD1. The CDR3 covers 16 residues. Trimming removed 0 bases from V and 9 bases from J; junction bases left unmatched: 7. The chain's CDR3 is CASSLARGQGERPQHF. The CDR3, as DNA: TGTGCCAGCAGTTTAGCGCGGGGACAGGGGGAACGGCCCCAGCATTTT.

The V gene is TRBV6-8, the J gene TRBJ1-1; TRBD1 aligns across 8 bases. CDR1 is MNHGY, CDR2 SAAAGT, per germline. The trim removed 10 bases at V and 3 bases at J, leaving 7 bases unmatched. CDR3 length: 13 residues. The CDR3 DNA sequence: TGTGCCACGGACAGGGTAGGGGACACTGAAGCTTTCTTT. Amino acids: CATDRVGDTEAFF.

V usage is TRBV6-1 and J usage is TRBJ1-1; D remains unclear. CDR1 and CDR2 from the germline V gene are MNHNS and SASEGT. Trimming took off 10 bases at V and 0 bases at J, with 12 bases between the two ends. The CDR3 has 13 residues. DNA of the CDR3: TGTGCCACCCGAGTAGGCTTGAACACTGAAGCTTTCTTT. Translated, it gives CATRVGLNTEAFF.

J is TRBJ2-1 and V is TRBV4-2; 8 bases align to TRBD2. V shed 0 bases and J 4 bases; nucleotides not matched to a gene: 11. Germline CDR1 and CDR2: LGHNA and YNFKEQ. This CDR3 comprises 18 residues. This CDR3 is CASSQDKDRGGVYNEQFF. The CDR3 DNA is TGTGCCAGCAGCCAAGATAAAGATCGGGGGGGGGTTTACAATGAGCAGTTCTTC.

The table lists this clonotype with a few counts. The gene calls are TRBV11-2 and TRBJ2-7; the match to TRBD1 covers 8 bases. The CDR3 is made up of 18 amino acids. The V gene end was trimmed by 1 base and the J gene end by 1 base; junction bases not matched to a gene: 12. Germline CDR1 and CDR2: SGHAT and FQNNGV. DNA for the CDR3: TGTGCCAGCAGCTTAGGGACCCCAGGGGGCCCCTCGTCCTACGAGCAGTACGTC. Translated: CASSLGTPGGPSSYEQYV.

This clonotype was counted between two and nine times. The chain has TRBV6-6 and TRBJ2-3; a possible D gene is TRBD1 (5 bases). CDR1 and CDR2 from the germline V gene are MNHNY and SVGAGI (reference sequence). Trimming stripped 5 bases from V and 14 bases from J, with 17 bases between. The CDR3 loop spans 12 amino acids. The CDR3: CASSDLGQGAYF. In DNA, the CDR3 is TGTGCCAGCAGTGATTTGGGCCAAGGGGCGTATTTT.

The DNA for the CDR3 is TGTTCCAGCAGTCCCGGGACAGGGAACGAGCAGTACGTC. Its protein is CSSSPGTGNEQYV. The chain uses TRBV6-2 or TRBV6-3 and TRBJ2-7; TRBD1 matches 9 bases. CDR1 MNHEY and CDR2 SVGEGT come from the germline V gene. The CDR3 spans 13 residues.

This clonotype occurred many times. The rearrangement uses TRBV6-6 and TRBJ1-1, with TRBD1 matching 7 bases. The length of the CDR3 is 16 residues. V shed 4 bases, J shed 0 bases, and the junction held 8 bases outside the gene matches. Per the germline V gene, CDR1 is MNHNY and CDR2 is SVGAGI (reference sequence). The CDR3: CASSFARGTMNTEAFF. CDR3 DNA: TGTGCCAGCAGTTTCGCCAGGGGGACTATGAACACTGAAGCTTTCTTT.